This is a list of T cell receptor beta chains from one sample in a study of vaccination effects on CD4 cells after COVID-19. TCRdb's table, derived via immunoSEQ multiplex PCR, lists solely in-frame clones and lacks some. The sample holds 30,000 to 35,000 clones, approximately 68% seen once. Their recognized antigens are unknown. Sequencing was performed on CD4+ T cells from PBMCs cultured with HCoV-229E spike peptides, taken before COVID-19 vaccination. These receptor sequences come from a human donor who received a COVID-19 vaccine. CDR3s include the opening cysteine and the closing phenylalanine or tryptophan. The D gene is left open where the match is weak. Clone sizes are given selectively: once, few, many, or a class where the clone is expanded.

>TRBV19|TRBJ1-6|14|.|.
TGTGCCAGTAGTATCAGTGGGGTTAATTCACCCCTCCACTTT
CASSISGVNSPLHF
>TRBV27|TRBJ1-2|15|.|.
TGTGCCAGCAGTACCCTTGGGGGGGCGAACTATGGCTACACCTTC
CASSTLGGANYGYTF
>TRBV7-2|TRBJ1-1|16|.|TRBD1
TGTGCCAGCAGCTTAACCCGGGACAGAATGAACACTGAAGCTTTCTTT
CASSLTRDRMNTEAFF
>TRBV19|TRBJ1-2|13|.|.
TGTGCCAGTAGTATCGGTACAGTGTATGGCTACACCTTC
CASSIGTVYGYTF
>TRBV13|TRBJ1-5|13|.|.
TGTGCCAGCAGCTTAAAGTCAGTTGGGCCCCAGCATTTT
CASSLKSVGPQHF
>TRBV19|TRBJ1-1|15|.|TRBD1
TGTGCCAGTAGTATACGGGACAGGGGCCTGGATGAAGCTTTCTTT
CASSIRDRGLDEAFF
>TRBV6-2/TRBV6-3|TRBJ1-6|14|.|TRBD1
TGTGCCAGCAGTCTGCGGACAGGGAATTCACCCCTCCACTTT
CASSLRTGNSPLHF
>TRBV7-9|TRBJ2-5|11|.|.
TGTGCCAGCAGCTTCACCGAGACCCAGTACTTC
CASSFTETQYF
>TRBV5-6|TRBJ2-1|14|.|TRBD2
TGTGCCAGCAGCTACCCGGGACTAGCGGTTGAGCAGTTCTTC
CASSYPGLAVEQFF
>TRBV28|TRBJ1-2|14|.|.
TGTGCCAGCAGTCCCCTGACAGGACTTAAGGGCTACACCTTC
CASSPLTGLKGYTF
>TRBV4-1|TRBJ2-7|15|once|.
TGCGCCAGCAGCCAGGCCATAGCCGACTACTACGAGCAGTACTTC
CASSQAIADYYEQYF
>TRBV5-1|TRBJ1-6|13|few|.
TGCGCCAGCAGCTTGGAAGTAGGGTCACCCCTCCACTTT
CASSLEVGSPLHF
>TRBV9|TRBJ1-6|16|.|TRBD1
TGTGCCAGCAGCGTAGTCCCGGGACAGGGCGATTCACCCCTCCACTTT
CASSVVPGQGDSPLHF
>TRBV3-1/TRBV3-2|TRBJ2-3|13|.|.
TGTGCCAGCAGCCAACGCGGGACAGATACGCAGTATTTT
CASSQRGTDTQYF
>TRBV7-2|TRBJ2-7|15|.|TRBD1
TGTGCCAGCAGCTTAGACGGACAGGGATCCTACGAGCAGTACTTC
CASSLDGQGSYEQYF
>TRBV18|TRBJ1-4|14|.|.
TGTGCCAGCTCCCCCGGGGCAACTAATGAAAAACTGTTTTTT
CASSPGATNEKLFF
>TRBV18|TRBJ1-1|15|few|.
TGTGCCAGCTCACCAAGCACATCTTGGGGCACTGAAGCTTTCTTT
CASSPSTSWGTEAFF
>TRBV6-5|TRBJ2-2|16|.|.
TGTGCCAGCAGTTACTCAGGGGGTTTGAACACCGGGGAGCTGTTTTTT
CASSYSGGLNTGELFF